This entry concerns a single TCR beta chain. Authors' methods: Amplification from reference gene primers served as the basis for estimated nucleated cell counts. Assay used: immunoSEQ multiplex PCR; TCRdb lists only in-frame clones, some missing. V and J calls and clone size are those listed in that table; D and trimming were worked out from the DNA. The sample has almost 250,000 clones, around 87% seen once. Participants were aged roughly 18 to 89 years from some 24 US areas. Each recovered donor of Cohort 3 presented with two negative PCRs, clearance, or symptom resolution. The germline gives CDR1 MGHRA, CDR2 YSYEKL. Trimming took 1 base from V and 2 from J, leaving 11 bases between them. The CDR3 totals 15 residues. The data originate from a study of blood T cell repertoires in COVID-19.

The chain couples TRBV4-1 to TRBJ1-1; tentatively, D is TRBD1 (6 bases). Input material: PBMCs or T cells enriched from blood (not recorded which). The clonotype comes from a woman in her forties or fifties who had recovered from COVID-19. The CDR3 protein is CASSQGDIGNTEAFF. The CDR3 nucleotides are TGCGCCAGCAGCCAAGGGGACATTGGTAACACTGAAGCTTTCTTT.